These 2 T cell receptor beta chains were all obtained from the same sample, sequenced in a study of cytomegalovirus exposure and HLA in healthy donors. Primers for the PCR totalled 60 Vbeta and 13 Jbeta. Sequencing was performed with immunoSEQ multiplex PCR; in TCRdb, only in-frame clones are kept and a portion is missing. The table lists approximately 130,000 clones, about 85% of them singletons. The sample was PBMCs. These receptors all stem from a boy aged 5 to 17 in good health and CMV-seronegative.

This rearrangement joins TRBV6-5 to TRBJ2-1; 10 bases fit TRBD2. Germline trimming cut 4 bases from V and 0 bases from J; bases unmatched to any gene: 0. The CDR3 spans 15 residues. CDR1 is MNHEY and CDR2 is SVGAGI in the germline V gene. The CDR3 bases are TGTGCCAGCAGTTCTAGCGGGAGCTCCTACAATGAGCAGTTCTTC. Translated: CASSSSGSSYNEQFF.

This clone was recorded a few times. V and J are TRBV4-3 and TRBJ2-7, with D possibly matching TRBD2 (5 bases). The CDR3 has 16 residues. Germline V gives CDR1 LGHNA, CDR2 YSLEER. The V gene lost 0 bases and the J gene lost 3 bases, with 15 bases spanning the gap. CDR3 DNA sequence: TGCGCCAGCAGCCAAGATAACGTTGCTAGCAGCTACGAGCAGTACTTC. Protein product: CASSQDNVASSYEQYF.